This T cell receptor (beta chain) was observed in a study of T cell responses to AZD1222 COVID-19 vaccine. Some clones are missing from TCRdb's copy, which holds only in-frame ones; the method was immunoSEQ multiplex PCR. The sample records roughly 60,000 clones, around 80% being singletons. This CDR3 contains 14 residues. V was pared by 7 bases and J by 4 bases, with 3 bases of the junction left unmatched. In germline, CDR1 is MNHEY, CDR2 SMNVEV (reference sequence). Here the sequenced sample was peripheral blood, taken 28 days after the second AZD1222 dose. This clonotype was sampled from an adult who received the AZD1222 COVID-19 vaccine. This chain joins TRBV27 and TRBJ2-1; 11 bases agree with TRBD1. CDR3 sequence: CASKDRGHYNEQFF. The CDR3 coding sequence is TGTGCCAGCAAGGACAGGGGGCATTACAATGAGCAGTTCTTC.